This T cell receptor beta chain was captured in a study of tumor-infiltrating lymphocytes in localized non-small cell lung cancer. In the study overall: Patients included smokers and never-smokers with various histologies, some sampled after neoadjuvant chemotherapy.

Germline V gene data show CDR1 as SGHTA and CDR2 as FQGNSA. V shed 5 bases, J shed 7 bases, and the junction held 11 bases outside the gene matches. This CDR3 is 16 amino acids long. This clone was counted a single time. The target antigen is unknown. Here immunoSEQ multiplex PCR was the method, and the copy in TCRdb shows in-frame clones only, minus some. The sample contains about 9,800 clones, approximately 77% of which appear only once. Broader study findings: Tumor T-cell fraction was not associated with recurrence-free survival. IM1 and IM2 tumors showed no difference in T-cell fraction.

V gene TRBV7-2 combines with J gene TRBJ2-1, with 10 bases that match TRBD2. The sequenced sample was lung tumor tissue. The clonotype originates from a human donor with non-small cell lung cancer. DNA for the CDR3: TGTGCCAGCAGCCCTGGGGGGCTAGCGGGGGTTAATGAGCAGTTCTTC. Residues: CASSPGGLAGVNEQFF.